This TCR beta chain was recorded in a study of shared clonotypes between healthy human individuals. The wider study: Per donor, CD8 memory used one plate, CD8 naive used two, CD4 memory used three and CD4 naive used three.

J gave up 7 bases and V 5 bases, and 10 bases lay outside the gene matches. The CDR3 is 15 amino acids. In germline, CDR1 is SQVTM, CDR2 ANQGSEA. Terminally differentiated effector memory CD45RA+ cells were excluded by CCR7 positive selection of CD45RO-negative cells. Points on this clone: Its matching antigen is unknown.

Study outcomes and limitations: The study's rarefaction showed incomplete sorted-subset sequencing despite large depth.

Profiling relied on immunoSEQ multiplex PCR, and the TCRdb table lists in-frame clones only, not all of them. This table has about 1,900,000 clones, around 96% appearing once. The clonotype was recovered from a man aged 18 to 30 in good health. This chain connects TRBV29-1 to TRBJ2-2; 10 bases line up with TRBD1. Material: naive CD8+ T cells sorted from blood. The CDR3 DNA follows: TGCAGCGTTAAGGCTTGGGACAGGGGTCACGGGGAGCTGTTTTTT. Residues: CSVKAWDRGHGELFF.